These 10 T cell receptor beta chains were all obtained from the same sample, sequenced in a study of response to subunit inactivated influenza vaccine. TCRdb reprocessed the RT-PCR reads via MiXCR and lists one record per CDR3 protein. Of about half a million distinct CDR3 sequences in the sample, around 9.9% were seen once. The sample in question was PBMCs from blood, obtained roughly 47 days after vaccination. Receptors were obtained from a man aged 50 or older who received an inactivated influenza vaccine.

This clonotype was observed a handful of times. This sequence joins TRBV20-1 and TRBJ2-2, with a weak D call TRBD2 (6 bases). There are 18 residues in the CDR3. CDR1 is DFQATT and CDR2 is SNEGSKA in the germline V gene (reference sequence). V lost 0 bases, J lost 4 bases, and 21 bases lay in between. The CDR3 DNA reads TGCAGTGCTAGAGATCTCGCCTCGGGGCAGGGAGGCACCGGGGAGCTGTTTTTT. Encoded protein: CSARDLASGQGGTGELFF.

The chain links TRBV7-8 to TRBJ2-6; 10 bases are shared with TRBD2. V was pared by 2 bases and J by 0 bases, with 4 bases of the junction left unmatched. Germline CDR1 reads SGHVS; CDR2 reads FQNEAQ. The CDR3 has 18 amino acids. CDR3 sequence: CASSLISGRSSGANVLTF. CDR3 in DNA: TGTGCCAGCAGCTTAATTAGCGGGAGGAGCTCTGGGGCCAACGTCCTGACTTTC. The variable domain in full, completed from reference TRBV7-8 and TRBJ2-6, reads GAGVSQSPRYKVAKRGQDVALRCDPISGHVSLFWYQQALGQGPEFLTYFQNEAQLDKSGLPSDRFFAERPEGSVSTLKIQRTQQEDSAVYLCASSLISGRSSGANVLTFGAGSRLTVL.

V and J are TRBV20-1 and TRBJ2-7, with 9 bases fitting TRBD2. Trimming cost V 3 bases and J 3 bases; bases outside gene matches: 6. CDR3 length: 14 residues. Germline-derived CDR1 and CDR2 are DFQATT and SNEGSKA (reference sequence). CDR3 protein: CSASPSGTVYEQYF. In DNA form, the CDR3 reads TGCAGTGCTAGCCCTAGCGGGACTGTCTACGAGCAGTACTTC.

This clonotype has a count of ten or more. The V and J genes are TRBV5-6 and TRBJ2-2; perhaps TRBD2 as D (6 bases). The germline CDR1 and CDR2 sequences are SGHDT and YYEEEE. The ends were cut back, 3 bases at V and 7 bases at J, with 7 bases in the middle. The CDR3 totals 12 residues. CDR3 loop: CASSSGVGELFF. CDR3 coding DNA: TGTGCCAGCAGCTCGGGGGTCGGGGAGCTGTTTTTT.

This clonotype was detected only a few times. The rearrangement links TRBV7-2 to TRBJ2-7, with TRBD2 matching 10 bases. CDR1 is SGHTA, CDR2 FQGNSA, per germline. The CDR3 covers 16 residues. The ends lost 5 bases at V and 1 base at J; junction bases unmatched: 8. CDR3 nucleotides: TGTGCCAGCAGCCAGTCCCTAGCGGGAGCGTCCTACGAGCAGTACTTC. Residues: CASSQSLAGASYEQYF.

V and J are TRBV5-1 and TRBJ1-2; 7 bases map to TRBD1. Per the germline V gene, CDR1 is SGHRS and CDR2 is YFSETQ. Germline trimming cut 4 bases from V and 8 bases from J; bases unmatched to any gene: 8. The CDR3 consists of 13 residues. The CDR3 DNA follows: TGCGCCAGCAGCCCCAACCCGGGACAGGGCTACACCTTC. Amino acid sequence: CASSPNPGQGYTF.

This clonotype showed up many times. The J gene is TRBJ1-5, the V gene TRBV7-2; TRBD1 matches 7 bases. J was trimmed by 4 bases and V by 3 bases; bases with no gene match: 3. This CDR3 comprises 14 residues. Germline CDR1 is SGHTA and CDR2 is FQGNSA. Written as DNA, the CDR3 is TGTGCCAGCAGCTTTGACAGGGCAAATCAGCCCCAGCATTTT. Its protein product is CASSFDRANQPQHF.

In this sample, this clonotype turned up a few times. The V and J genes are TRBV4-3 and TRBJ2-3; perhaps TRBD2 as D (7 bases). V gave up 1 base and J gave up 0 bases, with 17 bases separating them. CDR1 is LGHNA and CDR2 is YSLEER in the germline V gene. The length of the CDR3 is 18 residues. The CDR3 nucleotides are TGCGCCAGCAGCCAAGGAAGGGGGGGGAGCCCTAGCACAGATACGCAGTATTTT. It codes for CASSQGRGGSPSTDTQYF.

The chain links TRBV7-6 to TRBJ2-1, with D possibly being TRBD2 (7 bases). The V end lost 0 bases, the J end lost 8 bases, and 14 bases lay between the germline ends. The CDR3 consists of 15 residues. Germline V gene data show CDR1 as SGHVS and CDR2 as FNYEAQ. CDR3 nucleotide sequence: TGTGCCAGCAGCTTAGCAACAGGGAGGGCCGATGAGCAGTTCTTC. Translating gives CASSLATGRADEQFF.

This clonotype has ten or more counts. The rearrangement joins TRBV7-8 to TRBJ2-1, with D perhaps being TRBD1 or TRBD2 (5 bases each). The CDR3 has 19 residues. The germline V and J ends were trimmed by 6 bases and 0 bases, with 24 bases remaining between them. CDR1 and CDR2 (germline): SGHVS, FQNEAQ. CDR3 nucleotides: TGTGCCAGCAGGATCTCGGCCCTTCGGGGACCTAGCTCCTACAATGAGCAGTTCTTC. It encodes CASRISALRGPSSYNEQFF.